The 25 T cell receptor beta chains given below trace back to one sample, sequenced in a study of shared clonotypes between healthy human individuals. Assay: immunoSEQ multiplex PCR; the TCRdb copy retains only in-frame clones and omits some. The data contain about 2.5 million clones, around 92% of them seen just once; the ten biggest clones take up more than 0.35%. The material sequenced was naive CD4+ T cells from PBMCs. Documented subset: CD45RA+ positively selected. The receptors stem from a man aged 18-30 years in good health. Some clones in this sample may be carry-over from other donors' samples.

DNA of the CDR3: TGCGCCAGCAGCTCGATTCCCCAAAAGAACACTGAAGCTTTCTTT. Protein: CASSSIPQKNTEAFF. This chain links TRBV5-1 with TRBJ1-1, with no clear D. The V gene lost 3 bases and the J gene lost 1 base, with 13 bases spanning the gap. The CDR3 consists of 15 residues. The V gene's germline CDR1 is SGHRS and CDR2 YFSETQ.

This clone was recorded only once. The chain links TRBV28 to TRBJ1-4, with D possibly being TRBD1 (6 bases). Germline V gene lookup returns CDR1 MDHEN and CDR2 SYDVKM. Trimming took 8 bases from V and 9 from J, leaving 19 bases between them. The CDR3 covers 14 residues. CDR3 in DNA: TGTGCCAGCGGGGGTAGGGGGTTATGGAAAAAACTGTTTTTT. It encodes CASGGRGLWKKLFF.

The chain employs TRBV4-1 and TRBJ1-5; no reliable D call. The CDR3 runs to 15 residues. CDR1 is MGHRA and CDR2 is YSYEKL in the germline V gene. V lost 0 bases and J 6 bases, leaving 12 bases between the germline ends. Here the CDR3 reads CASSQEGGNGQPQHF. The CDR3 DNA sequence: TGCGCCAGCAGCCAAGAAGGTGGCAACGGTCAGCCCCAGCATTTT.

The genes are TRBV6-1 and TRBJ2-7, with 7 nucleotides matching TRBD1. CDR1 is MNHNS, CDR2 SASEGT, per germline. The ends lost 7 bases at V and 3 bases at J; junction bases unmatched: 12. This CDR3 comprises 15 residues. The chain's CDR3 is CASKTEGAGYYEQYF. The CDR3 nucleotides read TGTGCCAGCAAGACTGAGGGGGCCGGGTACTACGAGCAGTACTTC.

The V call is TRBV19, the J call TRBJ2-2, with 12 bases matching TRBD2. V shed 8 bases, J shed 3 bases, and the junction held 7 bases outside the gene matches. Per the germline V gene, CDR1 is LNHDA and CDR2 is SQIVND (reference sequence). The CDR3 extends over 16 amino acids. The chain's CDR3 is CASEKLAGGYTGELFF. The CDR3 bases are TGTGCCAGTGAAAAACTAGCGGGAGGTTACACCGGGGAGCTGTTTTTT.

This sequence joins TRBV7-9 and TRBJ1-1; TRBD1 is a possible D gene (5 bases). Germline CDR1 and CDR2: SEHNR and FQNEAQ (reference sequence). The germline V and J ends were trimmed by 3 bases and 11 bases, with 13 bases remaining between them. The CDR3 totals 12 residues. Written as DNA, the CDR3 is TGTGCCAGCAGCTTTTCGGGGGGGTTTGCTTTCTTT. It translates to CASSFSGGFAFF.

The rearrangement uses TRBV18 and TRBJ2-7; 8 bases are a match to TRBD2. This CDR3 contains 16 residues. Germline V gene data show CDR1 as KGHSH and CDR2 as LQKENI. Trimming removed 6 bases from V and 5 bases from J; junction bases left unmatched: 15. The CDR3 DNA sequence: TGTGCCAGCTCCCAGTCGAGGGCGGGAGCGGGGGACGAGCAGTACTTC. Protein: CASSQSRAGAGDEQYF. Full variable domain (missing parts from reference TRBV18 and TRBJ2-7): NAGVMQNPRHLVRRRGQEARLRCSPMKGHSHVYWYRQLPEEGLKFMVYLQKENIIDESGMPKERFSAEFPKEGPSILRIQQVVRGDSAAYFCASSQSRAGAGDEQYFGPGTRLTVT.

The chain is built from TRBV7-2 and TRBJ2-3, with TRBD1 as a possible D gene (5 bases). Germline CDR1 SGHTA, CDR2 FQGNSA. Trimming shortened V by 6 bases and J by 8 bases, and 15 bases separated the two germline ends. The CDR3 covers 13 residues. The CDR3 sequence is CASSPNTQGTQYF. The DNA of the CDR3 is TGTGCCAGCAGTCCCAATACCCAGGGTACGCAGTATTTT.

CDR3 DNA: TGTGCTAGTGGTTTGGGCCCCAACACCGGGGAGCTGTTTTTT. Its translation is CASGLGPNTGELFF. This chain connects TRBV12-5 to TRBJ2-2; D is uncertain. Trimming took off 1 base at V and 2 bases at J, with 5 bases between the two ends. Germline V gene sequence: CDR1 LGHNT, CDR2 FRNRAP. There are 14 residues in the CDR3.

The J gene is TRBJ2-7, the V gene TRBV18, with D possibly matching TRBD1 (5 bases). This CDR3 spans 15 amino acids. V lost 0 bases and J lost 3, with 12 bases in between. The germline V gene has CDR1 KGHSH and CDR2 LQKENI. The CDR3 DNA sequence: TGTGCCAGCTCACCACCGAGTCAGGGTGGCTACGAGCAGTACTTC. Protein product: CASSPPSQGGYEQYF.

V gene TRBV28 combines with J gene TRBJ2-7; perhaps D is TRBD1 or TRBD2 (5 bases each). The CDR3 has 12 residues. CDR1 is MDHEN and CDR2 is SYDVKM in the germline V gene. V dropped 8 bases and J dropped 6 bases, with 14 bases sitting between them. The CDR3: CASSPGRGEQYF. CDR3 nucleotide sequence: TGTGCCAGCTCTCCGGGGCGCGGCGAGCAGTACTTC.

The chain uses TRBV5-1 and TRBJ1-2; weak D call: TRBD1 (6 bases). CDR3 size: 13 residues. Germline V gives CDR1 SGHRS, CDR2 YFSETQ. Trimming cost V 3 bases and J 6 bases, with 12 bases left between them. CDR3 in DNA: TGCGCCAGCAGCTCATACAGGGTAGATGGCTACACCTTC. As protein: CASSSYRVDGYTF.

This clone was picked up one time. The chain joins TRBV7-6 to TRBJ2-1; 7 bases agree with TRBD2. CDR3 length: 16 residues. In germline, CDR1 is SGHVS, CDR2 FNYEAQ. The V segment lost 3 bases and the J segment 4 bases; nucleotides outside the gene matches: 9. The CDR3, as DNA: TGTGCCAGCAGCTTGTGGGAGGGGCGCGGTTACAATGAGCAGTTCTTC. Its translation is CASSLWEGRGYNEQFF. Looking up the rest from reference TRBV7-6 and TRBJ2-1 gives the full variable domain: GAGVSQSPRYKVTKRGQDVALRCDPISGHVSLYWYRQALGQGPEFLTYFNYEAQQDKSGLPNDRFSAERPEGSISTLTIQRTEQRDSAMYRCASSLWEGRGYNEQFFGPGTRLTVL.

The chain uses TRBV2 and TRBJ2-1; tentative D call: TRBD2 (6 bases). V was pared by 6 bases and J by 10 bases, with 13 bases between. The CDR3 length is 12 residues. Germline lookup yields CDR1 SNHLY and CDR2 FYNNEI. The CDR3 region is CASREMGREQFF. CDR3 DNA sequence: TGTGCCAGCAGGGAGATGGGGAGGGAGCAGTTCTTC.

The chain couples TRBV25-1 to TRBJ2-2; a possible D gene is TRBD2 (5 bases). This CDR3 has 14 residues. The V end was cut by 8 bases, the J end by 1 base, with 11 bases between. Germline V gene sequence: CDR1 MGHDK, CDR2 SYGVNS. CDR3 in amino acids: CASLGSLNTGELFF. CDR3 nucleotide sequence: TGTGCCAGCCTGGGGAGTTTGAACACCGGGGAGCTGTTTTTT. Supplemented by reference TRBV25-1 and TRBJ2-2, the full variable domain reads EADIYQTPRYLVIGTGKKITLECSQTMGHDKMYWYQQDPGMELHLIHYSYGVNSTEKGDLSSESTVSRIRTEHFPLTLESARPSHTSQYLCASLGSLNTGELFFGEGSRLTVL.

As for this clone: This sample includes further DNA sequences coding for the same CDR3. V is TRBV5-1 and J is TRBJ2-1; 12 bases match TRBD2. J was trimmed by 7 bases and V by 0 bases; bases with no gene match: 2. In germline, CDR1 is SGHRS, CDR2 YFSETQ. The CDR3 covers 15 residues. CDR3: CASSLGLAGVNEQFF. The CDR3 nucleotides read TGCGCCAGCAGCTTGGGACTAGCGGGAGTGAATGAGCAGTTCTTC.

This clone was detected a few times. This specimen includes other DNA sequences encoding the same CDR3. The chain employs TRBV6-5 and TRBJ1-1; the D is unclear. CDR1 and CDR2 (germline): MNHEY, SVGAGI. The CDR3 runs to 14 residues. V lost 0 bases to trimming and J lost 0 bases, with 5 bases between them. CDR3 sequence: CASSYSRVNTEAFF. The DNA of the CDR3 is TGTGCCAGCAGTTACTCGAGGGTGAACACTGAAGCTTTCTTT.

The chain couples TRBV19 to TRBJ1-3; D remains unclear. The CDR3 consists of 15 residues. Germline loops: CDR1 LNHDA, CDR2 SQIVND (reference sequence). V was clipped by 4 bases and J by 3 bases, with 13 bases between them. CDR3 nucleotide sequence: TGTGCCAGTAGTAAGCCCCTGGGCAGTGGAAACACCATATATTTT. It specifies CASSKPLGSGNTIYF.

V and J are TRBV27 and TRBJ2-2; TRBD2 matches 13 bases. Trimming cost V 4 bases and J 4 bases; bases outside gene matches: 6. The CDR3 has 17 residues. CDR1 is MNHEY, CDR2 SMNVEV, per germline (reference sequence). CDR3 amino acids: CASSSRTSGSVTGELFF. Written as DNA, the CDR3 is TGTGCCAGCAGTTCGAGGACTAGCGGGAGCGTCACCGGGGAGCTGTTTTTT.

This clone occurred a few times. The chain recombines TRBV28 with TRBJ1-5; D call uncertain. V shed 1 base and J shed 1 base, with 5 bases lying between them. The CDR3 is 14 residues long. Germline loops: CDR1 MDHEN, CDR2 SYDVKM. In nucleotides, the CDR3 is TGTGCCAGCAGTTTATATAGGAGCAATCAGCCCCAGCATTTT. Amino acid sequence: CASSLYRSNQPQHF.

The chain links TRBV14 to TRBJ2-7, with D tentatively TRBD2 (5 bases). CDR1 is SGHDN, CDR2 FVKESK, per germline. CDR3 size: 16 residues. V lost 4 bases to trimming and J lost 4 bases, with 20 bases between them. The CDR3 is CASSPLMGAILYEQYF. The DNA of the CDR3 is TGTGCCAGCAGCCCGTTGATGGGAGCGATTTTGTACGAGCAGTACTTC.

This clone was observed a few times. The rearrangement joins TRBV10-3 to TRBJ1-2; D ambiguous. The CDR3 totals 12 residues. Trimming cost V 0 bases and J 11 bases, with 10 bases left between them. Looked up from germline, CDR1 is ENHRY and CDR2 is SYGVKD. The CDR3 is CAISESRVGYTF. As DNA, the CDR3 is TGTGCCATCAGTGAGTCAAGGGTTGGGTACACCTTC.

This chain links TRBV28 with TRBJ1-5; 7 positions match TRBD1. Trimming took 6 bases from V and 9 from J; bases not matched to a gene: 11. Germline CDR1 and CDR2: MDHEN and SYDVKM. CDR3 length: 14 residues. For the CDR3, the DNA is TGTGCCAGCAGACCACCAGGGGGAAGTTGGCCCCAGCATTTT. This gives the protein CASRPPGGSWPQHF.

This clone was observed a single time. This chain joins TRBV7-3 and TRBJ2-7; TRBD2 matches at 9 bases. The ends lost 4 bases at V and 5 bases at J; junction bases unmatched: 3. CDR3 length: 13 amino acids. Germline V gives CDR1 SGHTA, CDR2 FQGTGA. CDR3 amino acids: CASSSSGNNEQYF. In nucleotides, the CDR3 is TGTGCCAGCAGCTCTAGCGGGAACAACGAGCAGTACTTC.

In this sample, this clone turned up a few times. Other DNA sequences within the sample encode an identical CDR3. The V gene is TRBV18, the J gene TRBJ2-3, with 8 bases aligning to TRBD2. This CDR3 region has 15 residues. Trimming removed 1 base from V and 0 bases from J; junction bases left unmatched: 0. Germline V gene sequence: CDR1 KGHSH, CDR2 LQKENI. CDR3 amino acids: CASSPLAGSTDTQYF. CDR3 sequence (DNA): TGTGCCAGCTCACCACTAGCGGGAAGCACAGATACGCAGTATTTT.